What follows is one TCR beta chain and its context. Its antigen is unknown. This specimen belongs to a study of T-cell reconstitution after alpha-beta-depleted transplantation in children. During its preparation, the TCRbeta library received unique molecular identifiers. TCRdb analysed the PCR reads with MiXCR anew, one entry per CDR3 protein. The profile shows approximately 630,000 distinct CDR3 sequences, less than 15% of them singletons. Study outcomes and limitations: It was newly produced T cells that mostly accounted for T-cell counts and diversity one year after transplant. It was reported that alpha-beta T cells came from several hundred expanded graft clones (about two months after transplant).

The sequences come from PBMCs, collected before TCRalphabeta/CD19-depleted stem cell transplant. This TCR was sampled from a girl under 10 years old with congenital amegakaryocytic thrombocytopenia, due to receive a stem cell transplant.

CDR3: CASSRLAGVVDEQFF. CDR3 DNA sequence: TGTGCCAGCAGCCGACTAGCGGGAGTTGTGGATGAGCAGTTCTTC. The chain combines TRBV7-9 with TRBJ2-1; 12 positions match TRBD2. V trimming: 5 bases; J trimming: 8 bases; junction bases outside the gene matches: 7. CDR3 length: 15 amino acids. CDR1 SEHNR and CDR2 FQNEAQ come from the germline V gene (reference sequence). Using reference TRBV7-9 and TRBJ2-1 for the parts outside the CDR3, the full variable domain is DTGVSQNPRHKITKRGQNVTFRCDPISEHNRLYWYRQTLGQGPEFLTYFQNEAQLEKSRLLSDRFSAERPKGSFSTLEIQRTEQGDSAMYLCASSRLAGVVDEQFFGPGTRLTVL.